This T cell receptor (beta chain) was observed in a study of cytomegalovirus exposure and HLA in healthy donors. Study as a whole: An early data release held approximately 85 million unique TCRs from HLA-typed donors.

General study results and limits: In a later analysis, across HLA loci, associated TCR counts were highest for DRB1, lowest for HLA-C. Researchers reported in a later analysis that a missense DCLRE1C variant was tied to TCR beta V- and J-gene trimming.

Vbeta (60) and Jbeta (13) primers were used in the PCR. Methods used by the authors: As a later analysis found, there were approximately 80 million unique TCR beta chains, of which about 10 million were shared. Assay: immunoSEQ multiplex PCR; the TCRdb copy retains only in-frame clones and omits some. Clone size and the V and J calls come from that table; the DNA yielded D and trimming. The sample records approximately 170,000 clones, roughly 80% being singletons. Details on this clone: The antigen is not known.

The CDR3 spans 16 residues. Trimming took 3 bases from V and 1 from J; bases not matched to a gene: 8. CDR1 is MGHRA, CDR2 YSYEKL, per germline. Source material: PBMCs. V usage is TRBV4-1 and J usage is TRBJ2-5; 7 bases line up with TRBD1. This receptor was obtained from a human donor in good health. The CDR3 sequence is CASSQTQGPTQETQYF. In DNA, the CDR3 is TGCGCCAGCAGCCAGACACAGGGGCCTACCCAAGAGACCCAGTACTTC.